This TCR beta chain was observed in a study of cytomegalovirus exposure and HLA in healthy donors. Points from the study as a whole: A later analysis showed HLA-associated TCR beta chains outstripping equally common others in clonal expansion. Approximately 18,000 TCR beta sequences were associated with HLA alleles at 0.05 false discovery rate in a later analysis.

Primers: 60 Vbeta forward and 13 Jbeta reverse. Sequencing used immunoSEQ multiplex PCR; TCRdb keeps in-frame clones, though not all of them. The sample lists 93,000 or so clones; 76% were seen once. Note on this clone: The antigen is not known.

CDR1 MNHEY and CDR2 SMNVEV come from the germline V gene (reference sequence). Trimming took 6 bases from V and 3 from J, leaving 12 bases between them. This CDR3 is 13 amino acids long. The sequence was collected from a woman aged 18 to 35 in good health and CMV-seropositive. The gene calls are TRBV27 and TRBJ2-7; D is possibly TRBD1 (5 bases). Sequencing used PBMCs. CDR3 region: CASRAWGGYEQYF. In DNA form, the CDR3 reads TGTGCCAGCAGAGCATGGGGCGGCTACGAGCAGTACTTC.